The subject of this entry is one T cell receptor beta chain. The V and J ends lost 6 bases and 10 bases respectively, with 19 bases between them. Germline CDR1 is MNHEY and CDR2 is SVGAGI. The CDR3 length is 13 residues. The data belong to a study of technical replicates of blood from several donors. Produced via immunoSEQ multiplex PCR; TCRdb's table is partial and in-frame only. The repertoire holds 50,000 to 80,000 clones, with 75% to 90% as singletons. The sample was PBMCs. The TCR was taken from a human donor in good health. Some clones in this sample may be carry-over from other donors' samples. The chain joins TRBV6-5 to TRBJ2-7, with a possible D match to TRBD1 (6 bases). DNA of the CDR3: TGTGCCAGCAGCCCCCGTCGGCAGGGGCCCCAGTACTTC. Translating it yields CASSPRRQGPQYF.